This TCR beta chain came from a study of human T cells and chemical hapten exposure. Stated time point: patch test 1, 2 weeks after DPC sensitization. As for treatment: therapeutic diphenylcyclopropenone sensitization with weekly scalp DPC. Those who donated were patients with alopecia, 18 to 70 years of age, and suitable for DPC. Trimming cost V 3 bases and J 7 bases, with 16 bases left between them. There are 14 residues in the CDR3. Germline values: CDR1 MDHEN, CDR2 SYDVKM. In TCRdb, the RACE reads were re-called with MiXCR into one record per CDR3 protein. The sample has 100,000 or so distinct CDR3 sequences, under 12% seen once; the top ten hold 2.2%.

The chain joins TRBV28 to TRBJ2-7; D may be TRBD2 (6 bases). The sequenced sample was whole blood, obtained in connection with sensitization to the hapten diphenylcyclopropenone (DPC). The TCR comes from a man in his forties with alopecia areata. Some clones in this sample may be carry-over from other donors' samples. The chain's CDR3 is CASSLPEGRREQYF. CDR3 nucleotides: TGTGCCAGCAGTTTGCCGGAGGGGCGTCGAGAGCAGTACTTC.